These 27 T cell receptor beta chains were all obtained from the same sample, sequenced in a study of shared clonotypes between healthy human individuals. TCRdb keeps only in-frame clones here, not all; method: immunoSEQ multiplex PCR. This table holds approximately 720,000 clones, less than 80% found once. Sequencing was done on a sample of memory CD4+ T cells sorted from blood. Subset reported: CD45RA-negative fraction. The receptors were sampled from a woman aged 25 to 45 in good health.

In this sample, this clone turned up a few times. The chain has TRBV7-9 and TRBJ1-4, with TRBD1 identical over 7 bases. The ends lost 5 bases at V and 7 bases at J; junction bases unmatched: 10. The CDR3 length is 15 residues. In germline, CDR1 is SEHNR, CDR2 FQNEAQ (reference sequence). The DNA for the CDR3 is TGTGCCAGCAGCAGCCAAAGGACAGGACGTGAAAAACTGTTTTTT. This sequence encodes CASSSQRTGREKLFF.

Here the CDR3 reads CASSPGGGPRDEQFF. The CDR3 region has the DNA TGTGCCAGCAGCCCAGGGGGAGGGCCTCGAGATGAGCAGTTCTTC. V gene TRBV11-2 combines with J gene TRBJ2-1, with D perhaps matching TRBD1 or TRBD2 (7 bases each). V was clipped by 5 bases and J by 8 bases, with 19 bases between them. This CDR3 is built from 15 residues. CDR1 is SGHAT, CDR2 FQNNGV, per germline.

The rearrangement joins TRBV27 to TRBJ1-5, with a possible D match to TRBD1 (6 bases). The CDR3 is made up of 13 amino acids. Germline V lookup: CDR1 MNHEY, CDR2 SMNVEV (reference sequence). Trimming pared 8 bases from V and 9 bases from J, leaving 17 bases between. The chain's CDR3 is CASGRDNSGPQHF. CDR3 sequence (DNA): TGTGCCAGCGGCCGGGACAATTCTGGGCCCCAGCATTTT.

The rearrangement links TRBV6-6 to TRBJ1-5; D remains ambiguous. The CDR3 consists of 14 residues. V lost 2 bases to trimming and J lost 4 bases, with 9 bases between them. Germline CDR1 is MNHNY and CDR2 is SVGAGI (reference sequence). The CDR3 DNA follows: TGTGCCAGCAGTTACGGTTCATATAATCAGCCCCAGCATTTT. Translating it yields CASSYGSYNQPQHF.

For this clone: A read error is possible here, since a much larger clone lies one base away. The V and J genes are TRBV7-3 and TRBJ2-1; 8 bases are a match to TRBD1. Trimming cost V 8 bases and J 4 bases; bases outside gene matches: 1. The CDR3 length is 12 residues. Germline CDR1 reads SGHTA; CDR2 reads FQGTGA. CDR3 protein: CASGTGYNEQFF. CDR3 DNA: TGTGCCAGCGGGACAGGTTACAATGAGCAGTTCTTC.

A few counts support this clone. V gene TRBV27 combines with J gene TRBJ1-5; the match to TRBD1 covers 9 bases. The CDR3 is 14 residues long. Germline assignment: CDR1 MNHEY and CDR2 SMNVEV (reference sequence). V was clipped by 5 bases and J by 6 bases; unmatched bases: 5. The CDR3 spells CASSADRGSQPQHF. CDR3 sequence (DNA): TGTGCCAGCAGTGCCGACAGGGGGAGTCAGCCCCAGCATTTT.

The chain has TRBV5-1 and TRBJ2-3; no definite D call. The V gene lost 2 bases and the J gene lost 0 bases, with 7 bases spanning the gap. CDR3 length: 14 residues. CDR1 and CDR2 (germline): SGHRS, YFSETQ. The CDR3 nucleotides read TGCGCCAGCAGCTTATCTAGGAGCACAGATACGCAGTATTTT. Residues: CASSLSRSTDTQYF. Supplemented by reference TRBV5-1 and TRBJ2-3, the full variable domain reads KAGVTQTPRYLIKTRGQQVTLSCSPISGHRSVSWYQQTPGQGLQFLFEYFSETQRNKGNFPGRFSGRQFSNSRSEMNVSTLELGDSALYLCASSLSRSTDTQYFGPGTRLTVL.

This clone was seen a few times. The rearrangement links TRBV5-6 to TRBJ1-3, with a weak D call TRBD1 (5 bases). The V end was cut by 3 bases, the J end by 1 base, with 8 bases between. The germline V gene has CDR1 SGHDT and CDR2 YYEEEE. The CDR3 length is 14 residues. CDR3: CASSWGRSGNTIYF. CDR3 nucleotides: TGTGCCAGCAGCTGGGGCCGTTCTGGAAACACCATATATTTT.

The chain recombines TRBV6-1 with TRBJ2-5; the D call may be TRBD1 or TRBD2 (5 bases each). V gave up 6 bases and J gave up 5 bases, with 16 bases separating them. This CDR3 comprises 14 residues. CDR1 is MNHNS and CDR2 is SASEGT in the germline V gene. The CDR3 DNA sequence: TGTGCCAGCAGCGAGGGGCAGACCCACGAGACCCAGTACTTC. Amino acid sequence: CASSEGQTHETQYF.

The chain links TRBV5-1 to TRBJ1-4; D is ambiguous. The CDR3 extends over 14 amino acids. V was trimmed by 0 bases and J by 5 bases, leaving 8 bases between them. Germline V lookup: CDR1 SGHRS, CDR2 YFSETQ. DNA for the CDR3: TGCGCCAGCAGCTTGGGGGTACTCAATGAAAAACTGTTTTTT. This codes for CASSLGVLNEKLFF. The full variable domain, with the rest looked up from reference TRBV5-1 and TRBJ1-4, is KAGVTQTPRYLIKTRGQQVTLSCSPISGHRSVSWYQQTPGQGLQFLFEYFSETQRNKGNFPGRFSGRQFSNSRSEMNVSTLELGDSALYLCASSLGVLNEKLFFGSGTQLSVL.

The V and J genes are TRBV19 and TRBJ1-5; D unclear. The CDR3 totals 17 residues. Germline V gene sequence: CDR1 LNHDA, CDR2 SQIVND (reference sequence). V lost 2 bases, J lost 2 bases, and 16 bases lay in between. The CDR3 reads CASSIRVRARGNQPQHF. CDR3 nucleotide sequence: TGTGCCAGTAGTATAAGAGTTCGGGCGCGGGGCAATCAGCCCCAGCATTTT. Full variable domain (outside the CDR3, taken from reference TRBV19 and TRBJ1-5): DGGITQSPKYLFRKEGQNVTLSCEQNLNHDAMYWYRQDPGQGLRLIYYSQIVNDFQKGDIAEGYSVSREKKESFPLTVTSAQKNPTAFYLCASSIRVRARGNQPQHFGDGTRLSIL.

The chain joins TRBV11-1 to TRBJ2-2, with TRBD2 as a possible D gene (5 bases). Germline V gene data show CDR1 as SGHAT and CDR2 as FQDESV (reference sequence). V lost 5 bases, J lost 4 bases, and 8 bases lay in between. CDR3 length: 13 residues. The CDR3 nucleotides are TGTGCCAGCAGCCAGCGGTTCACCGGGGAGCTGTTTTTT. It is translated as CASSQRFTGELFF.

This rearrangement joins TRBV5-6 to TRBJ1-4, with a possible D match to TRBD1 (5 bases). CDR3 length: 15 residues. V shed 4 bases and J shed 3 bases, with 13 bases lying between them. CDR1 and CDR2 from the germline V gene are SGHDT and YYEEEE. CDR3 region: CASSTHGGPNEKLFF. The CDR3 DNA reads TGTGCCAGCAGCACCCACGGGGGACCTAATGAAAAACTGTTTTTT.

V usage is TRBV25-1 and J usage is TRBJ2-1; D unresolved. The V end was cut by 2 bases, the J end by 0 bases, with 11 bases between. Germline V gene sequence: CDR1 MGHDK, CDR2 SYGVNS. This CDR3 contains 16 residues. The CDR3 sequence: CASSELGLSSYNEQFF. CDR3 bases: TGTGCCAGCAGTGAACTAGGTCTAAGCTCCTACAATGAGCAGTTCTTC.

V usage is TRBV7-7 and J usage is TRBJ2-2; tentative D call: TRBD1 (6 bases). The CDR3 consists of 14 residues. Germline CDR1 is SSHAT and CDR2 is FNYEAQ (reference sequence). Trimming cost V 4 bases and J 2 bases, with 8 bases left between them. In nucleotides, the CDR3 is TGTGCCAGCAGCTCCAGGGGAAACACCGGGGAGCTGTTTTTT. Protein: CASSSRGNTGELFF.

The V call is TRBV19, the J call TRBJ2-7; D unresolved. V was shortened by 5 bases and J by 5 bases, with 13 bases between the two germline ends. The germline V gene has CDR1 LNHDA and CDR2 SQIVND (reference sequence). CDR3 length: 13 residues. The CDR3 nucleotides read TGTGCCAGTAGTTCGCAGAATTACAACGAGCAGTACTTC. Protein product: CASSSQNYNEQYF.

CDR3 DNA: TGTGCCAGTCAGGGTGCGCGCGAGCAGTACTTC. It translates to CASQGAREQYF. The chain has TRBV19 and TRBJ2-7; a weak D match, TRBD1 (5 bases). CDR3 size: 11 residues. Germline V lookup: CDR1 LNHDA, CDR2 SQIVND (reference sequence). Trimming left V 8 bases short and J 6 bases short, with 11 bases between.

The V call is TRBV12-5, the J call TRBJ1-1; 9 bases fit TRBD1. The CDR3 runs to 17 residues. The V and J ends lost 0 bases and 1 base, in that order; junction bases with no gene match: 6. The germline V gene has CDR1 LGHNT and CDR2 FRNRAP. The CDR3 region is CASGLVLMGQGNTEAFF. DNA for the CDR3: TGTGCTAGTGGTTTGGTACTTATGGGACAGGGGAACACTGAAGCTTTCTTT.

The rearrangement uses TRBV25-1 and TRBJ2-7; tentative D call: TRBD1 (5 bases). Germline CDR1 is MGHDK and CDR2 is SYGVNS. V lost 1 base to trimming and J lost 1 base, with 8 bases between them. CDR3 length equals 14 residues. The CDR3 region is CASSESQGSYEQYF. The CDR3 nucleotides read TGTGCCAGCAGTGAATCGCAGGGATCCTACGAGCAGTACTTC.

V and J are TRBV2 and TRBJ2-2; 10 nucleotides agree with TRBD2. V trimming: 4 bases; J trimming: 6 bases; junction bases outside the gene matches: 5. Germline V CDR1 and CDR2: SNHLY, FYNNEI. The CDR3 extends over 15 amino acids. The CDR3 is CASSVMGTSAGELFF. CDR3 coding DNA: TGTGCCAGCAGTGTCATGGGGACTAGCGCCGGGGAGCTGTTTTTT.

The J gene is TRBJ2-1, the V gene TRBV6-4, with D perhaps being TRBD1 or TRBD2 (6 bases each). The germline CDR1 and CDR2 sequences are MRHNA and SNTAGT. The ends were cut back, 4 bases at V and 9 bases at J, with 16 bases in the middle. This CDR3 contains 14 residues. The CDR3 spells CASSVTRGVGEQFF. CDR3 DNA sequence: TGTGCCAGCAGTGTGACTAGGGGGGTAGGTGAGCAGTTCTTC.

The rearrangement joins TRBV5-1 to TRBJ2-7; D is tentatively TRBD1 or TRBD2 (5 bases each). This CDR3 contains 13 residues. Deletions cut 3 bases from V and 6 bases from J, with 13 bases between. The germline gives CDR1 SGHRS, CDR2 YFSETQ. As DNA, the CDR3 is TGCGCCAGCAGCTGGGGGTCCCAGGCCGAGCAGTACTTC. Translating gives CASSWGSQAEQYF. Combining the CDR3 with reference TRBV5-1 and TRBJ2-7 gives the whole variable domain KAGVTQTPRYLIKTRGQQVTLSCSPISGHRSVSWYQQTPGQGLQFLFEYFSETQRNKGNFPGRFSGRQFSNSRSEMNVSTLELGDSALYLCASSWGSQAEQYFGPGTRLTVT.

Note on this clone: This CDR3 is also generated by other DNA sequences in the sample. The chain has TRBV28 and TRBJ1-2; 8 positions agree with TRBD1. The CDR3 loop spans 14 amino acids. In germline, CDR1 is MDHEN, CDR2 SYDVKM. After removal of 5 bases from V and 4 bases from J, the junction contained 6 bases not matched to a gene. For the CDR3, the DNA is TGTGCCAGCAGTCCAGGACAGGGCGCCTATGGCTACACCTTC. This sequence encodes CASSPGQGAYGYTF.

The V and J genes are TRBV14 and TRBJ2-5; D not certain. With the DNA end fitting TRBJ2-7 better, the J assignment may be wrong. The germline CDR1 and CDR2 sequences are SGHDN and FVKESK. The CDR3 consists of 13 residues. The CDR3 spells CASSRSRTYEQYF. In DNA, the CDR3 is TGTGCCAGCAGCCGGAGCAGGACGTACGAGCAGTACTTC.

A note on this clone: Different DNA sequences within this sample yield the same CDR3. This chain uses TRBV30 with TRBJ2-5; no clear D. Per germline, CDR1 GTSNPN and CDR2 SVGIG (reference sequence). The CDR3 is 14 amino acids. Trimming stripped 0 bases from V and 2 bases from J, with 10 bases between. CDR3 bases: TGTGCCTGGAGTGTAAGGTCGGGTCAAGAGACCCAGTACTTC. It encodes CAWSVRSGQETQYF.

The chain employs TRBV10-2 and TRBJ1-4, with 7 bases aligning to TRBD1. The V gene end was trimmed by 6 bases and the J gene end by 7 bases; junction bases not matched to a gene: 5. The CDR3 is 13 residues long. Germline V lookup: CDR1 WSHSY, CDR2 SAAADI. The chain's CDR3 is CASSPGQVEKLFF. In nucleotides, the CDR3 is TGCGCCAGCAGCCCCGGACAGGTTGAAAAACTGTTTTTT.

A single count supports this clone. The gene calls are TRBV9 and TRBJ1-1, with D possibly TRBD1 on 6 matching bases. Trimming removed 0 bases from V and 2 bases from J, with 14 bases in between. From germline, CDR1 is SGDLS and CDR2 YYNGEE. This CDR3 comprises 16 residues. CDR3 region: CASSVVKDGGNTEAFF. The CDR3 region has the DNA TGTGCCAGCAGCGTAGTCAAGGATGGGGGCAACACTGAAGCTTTCTTT.